The 18 T cell receptor beta chains reported below all come from one sample, sequenced in a study of cytomegalovirus exposure and HLA in healthy donors. The PCR employed 60 Vbeta primers together with 13 Jbeta primers. Profiled with immunoSEQ multiplex PCR; TCRdb holds only in-frame clones, not every one. The sample consists of roughly 130,000 clones, roughly 82% of them appearing once. Sequencing was done on a sample of PBMCs. All receptors come from a man between 45 and 60 years old in good health and CMV-seronegative.

The chain recombines TRBV9 with TRBJ1-6; no reliable D call. The CDR3 is 17 residues long. Germline assignment: CDR1 SGDLS and CDR2 YYNGEE. Deletions cut 4 bases from V and 0 bases from J, with 14 bases between. The CDR3 region has the DNA TGTGCCAGCAGCACCGGTCTTTCGAGCTCCTATAATTCACCCCTCCACTTT. This translates into CASSTGLSSSYNSPLHF.

The chain joins TRBV2 to TRBJ1-1; a possible D gene is TRBD1 (5 bases). V lost 5 bases to trimming and J lost 10 bases, with 11 bases between them. This CDR3 is built from 11 residues. Germline V gene data show CDR1 as SNHLY and CDR2 as FYNNEI. Here the CDR3 reads CASSRVGGAFF. The CDR3 bases are TGTGCCAGCAGTCGCGTCGGGGGAGCTTTCTTT. The variable domain in full, completed from reference TRBV2 and TRBJ1-1, reads EPEVTQTPSHQVTQMGQEVILRCVPISNHLYFYWYRQILGQKVEFLVSFYNNEISEKSEIFDDQFSVERPDGSNFTLKIRSTKLEDSAMYFCASSRVGGAFFGQGTRLTVV.

The chain has TRBV5-4 and TRBJ1-1, with TRBD1 matching 8 bases. The germline gives CDR1 SGHNT, CDR2 YYREEE (reference sequence). The V gene end was trimmed by 3 bases and the J gene end by 1 base; junction bases not matched to a gene: 2. The CDR3 has 14 amino acids. CDR3 protein: CASSYQGANTEAFF. CDR3 coding DNA: TGTGCCAGCAGCTACCAGGGGGCGAACACTGAAGCTTTCTTT.

The chain carries TRBV5-1 and TRBJ1-4; 8 bases fit TRBD1. The CDR3 is made up of 17 amino acids. Looked up from germline, CDR1 is SGHRS and CDR2 is YFSETQ. J was trimmed by 8 bases and V by 5 bases; bases with no gene match: 17. The CDR3 loop is CASSRGQGARVGEKLFF. The CDR3 DNA reads TGCGCCAGCAGTCGTGGGCAGGGGGCGCGGGTAGGAGAAAAACTGTTTTTT.

This clone was detected only once. This chain uses TRBV5-1 with TRBJ2-1; 8 bases align to TRBD1. The V gene's germline CDR1 is SGHRS and CDR2 YFSETQ. V shed 1 base and J 5 bases; nucleotides not matched to a gene: 5. CDR3 size: 15 residues. The CDR3 region has the DNA TGCGCCAGCAGCTTGTACAGGGGGTTACACAATGAGCAGTTCTTC. Translating gives CASSLYRGLHNEQFF.

V usage is TRBV19 and J usage is TRBJ1-5; D is undetermined. Germline-derived CDR1 and CDR2 are LNHDA and SQIVND (reference sequence). Trimming removed 4 bases at V and 0 bases at J, with 10 bases between. The CDR3 is 15 amino acids. The CDR3 spells CASSTGRNSNQPQHF. The CDR3 region has the DNA TGTGCCAGTAGTACCGGCAGGAATAGCAATCAGCCCCAGCATTTT.

The chain employs TRBV9 and TRBJ1-1; D perhaps matches TRBD1 (5 bases). This CDR3 is built from 13 residues. Germline V gene lookup returns CDR1 SGDLS and CDR2 YYNGEE. V lost 1 base, J lost 6 bases, and 10 bases lay in between. The CDR3 DNA reads as TGTGCCAGCAGCGTAACCCAGACAGCTGAAGCTTTCTTT. Translation: CASSVTQTAEAFF.

The chain links TRBV12-5 to TRBJ1-5; 10 bases are a match to TRBD1. The CDR3 extends over 16 amino acids. CDR1 LGHNT and CDR2 FRNRAP come from the germline V gene. V lost 1 base to trimming and J lost 13 bases; unmatched junction nucleotides: 13. The CDR3 DNA reads as TGTGCTAGTGGTTTGGACGCCGGGACAGGGGACCGCCCACAGCATTTT. Its protein is CASGLDAGTGDRPQHF.

The sample holds a few counts of this clone. This chain uses TRBV2 with TRBJ2-5, with D possibly TRBD1 on 7 matching bases. V dropped 9 bases and J dropped 5 bases, with 16 bases sitting between them. In germline, CDR1 is SNHLY, CDR2 FYNNEI. The CDR3 length is 13 residues. The DNA for the CDR3 is TGTGCCAGAAAGGGGCAGGGGGGTGAGACCCAGTACTTC. Translation: CARKGQGGETQYF.

CDR3 residues: CASSPGGGAGYEQYF. CDR3 DNA: TGTGCCAGCTCACCAGGCGGGGGGGCCGGGTACGAGCAGTACTTC. The chain has TRBV18 and TRBJ2-7; 9 nucleotides align to TRBD2. There are 15 residues in the CDR3. V was pared by 2 bases and J by 4 bases, with 6 bases of the junction left unmatched. Germline-derived CDR1 and CDR2 are KGHSH and LQKENI.

This clone was detected once. The chain links TRBV6-1 to TRBJ1-1; no reliable D call. The CDR3 loop spans 14 amino acids. The germline CDR1 and CDR2 sequences are MNHNS and SASEGT. The V gene lost 6 bases and the J gene lost 5 bases, with 16 bases spanning the gap. CDR3 nucleotides: TGTGCCAGCAGACCGGCGGGGTTGAGAACTGAAGCTTTCTTT. Its translation is CASRPAGLRTEAFF.

CDR3 in DNA: TGCGCCAGCAGCCAAGTCCTAGCGGGGGTTTCCTACGAGCAGTACTTC. It translates to CASSQVLAGVSYEQYF. V and J are TRBV4-1 and TRBJ2-7; 10 nucleotides line up with TRBD2. CDR3 length: 16 amino acids. Per the germline V gene, CDR1 is MGHRA and CDR2 is YSYEKL. Germline trimming cut 1 base from V and 1 base from J; bases unmatched to any gene: 4.

This chain connects TRBV18 to TRBJ2-1; TRBD1 agrees at 7 bases. This CDR3 spans 15 amino acids. V lost 0 bases to trimming and J lost 4 bases; unmatched junction nucleotides: 3. Germline CDR1 and CDR2: KGHSH and LQKENI. In DNA, the CDR3 is TGTGCCAGCTCACCACCTTCAGGGGGATACAATGAGCAGTTCTTC. Protein product: CASSPPSGGYNEQFF.

The chain combines TRBV21-1 with TRBJ1-5; the table's D call of TRBD1 was not tested on the DNA. TRBV21-1 is given as a pseudogene. This CDR3 has 17 residues. The CDR3 region has the DNA TGTGCCAGCAGCAAAGACCGCCGGATAGGGGTCAATCAGCCCCAGCATTTT. Protein product: CASSKDRRIGVNQPQHF.

The V and J genes are TRBV19 and TRBJ1-2; TRBD1 matches 8 bases. Germline V gene data show CDR1 as LNHDA and CDR2 as SQIVND (reference sequence). V lost 9 bases and J lost 4; bases outside the gene matches: 7. The CDR3 runs to 13 residues. CDR3 DNA sequence: TGTGCCAGCCAACGACAGGGGATCTATGGCTACACCTTC. This codes for CASQRQGIYGYTF.

The gene calls are TRBV7-9 and TRBJ1-4; no reliable D call. Germline assignment: CDR1 SEHNR and CDR2 FQNEAQ (reference sequence). The CDR3 has 13 amino acids. Trimming pared 1 base from V and 11 bases from J, leaving 11 bases between. This CDR3 reads CASSLDDGRKLFF. The CDR3 DNA is TGTGCCAGCAGCTTAGATGACGGGAGGAAACTGTTTTTT.

This clone showed up just a few times. This chain joins TRBV5-4 and TRBJ2-1; 9 nucleotides align to TRBD1. The V segment lost 4 bases and the J segment 3 bases; nucleotides outside the gene matches: 2. CDR1 SGHNT and CDR2 YYREEE come from the germline V gene (reference sequence). The CDR3 extends over 14 amino acids. The CDR3 loop reads CASSLGQGYNEQFF. The CDR3 DNA reads as TGTGCCAGCAGCCTGGGACAGGGCTACAATGAGCAGTTCTTC.

The chain joins TRBV18 to TRBJ2-1; 8 bases fit TRBD1. J lost 8 bases, V lost 4 bases, and 10 bases had no gene match. Germline CDR1 KGHSH, CDR2 LQKENI. This CDR3 has 15 residues. The CDR3 bases are TGTGCCAGCTCACTCGGACAGGGTCCGGGGGATGAGCAGTTCTTC. It specifies CASSLGQGPGDEQFF.